The clone carrying this T cell receptor (beta chain) has more than one count but fewer than ten. The assay was immunoSEQ multiplex PCR, and TCRdb's table has in-frame clones only and misses some. This sample carries about 340,000 clones, roughly 92% of them seen once, and the ten largest clones take roughly 5.7%. Germline V gene data show CDR1 as MGHRA and CDR2 as YSYEKL. The CDR3 runs 14 residues. The germline V and J ends were trimmed by 1 base and 7 bases, with 11 bases remaining between them. The sample belongs to a study of brain T cells in children with intractable seizures. Time point indicated: blood from clinic visit 5 months post-surgery; TSC patient then seizure free. The sequenced cases were selected for having the highest brain T cell transcript signatures.

V gene TRBV4-1 combines with J gene TRBJ1-5; no reliable D call. This sequence was found in a boy under three years old with tuberous sclerosis and intractable seizures. Material: peripheral blood, obtained approximately 5 months after surgery. The CDR3 DNA reads as TGCGCCAGCAGCCAAGTGGTATTGGTCCAGCCCCAGCATTTT. It yields the protein CASSQVVLVQPQHF.